This record concerns one T cell receptor beta chain sequence. This specimen comes from a study of blood T cell repertoires in COVID-19. The CDR3 is 15 amino acids. Germline trimming cut 0 bases from V and 7 bases from J; bases unmatched to any gene: 3. The V gene's germline CDR1 is SGHRS and CDR2 YFSETQ. As originally analysed: How many nucleated cells were present was estimated from reference gene primer amplification. The data were produced by immunoSEQ multiplex PCR, yet TCRdb's version contains in-frame clones alone and is incomplete. V, J and clone size are taken as reported in that table, and D and trimming were inferred from the DNA itself. The repertoire holds a few hundred thousand clones, with 80% to 90% as singletons.

Sequencing used PBMCs or T cells enriched from blood (not recorded which). The clonotype originates from a man aged 30 to 39 who had recovered from COVID-19. V is TRBV5-1 and J is TRBJ2-1, with 11 nucleotides matching TRBD1. The CDR3 loop is CASSLGTGGGNEQFF. CDR3 nucleotides: TGCGCCAGCAGCTTGGGGACAGGGGGCGGGAATGAGCAGTTCTTC.